These 6 T cell receptor beta chains originate from one sample sequenced in a study of T cells expressing NK-cell markers. TCRdb reanalyzed the 5' RACE reads and collapses them to one entry per CDR3 protein, without DNA. This table lists roughly 350,000 distinct CDR3 sequences. Sample: blood T cells: a sorted CD56 or NKG2C T cell subset, CD4+ or CD8+ T cells, or bulk PBMC T cells (not recorded which). The receptors derive from a man aged 18 to 70 in good health.

V gene TRBV5-6 combines with J gene TRBJ1-1; TCRdb indicates TRBD1, and absent DNA this call remains unverified. This CDR3 has 13 amino acids. Germline V gene sequence: CDR1 SGHDT, CDR2 YYEEEE. The CDR3: CASSPGWDTEAFF.

The V call is TRBV28, the J call TRBJ2-2; the D call of TRBD2 rests on TCRdb alone, since no DNA is present to check it. Germline-derived CDR1 and CDR2 are MDHEN and SYDVKM. There are 17 residues in the CDR3. This CDR3 reads CASSLNIGSRRTGELFF.

The chain recombines TRBV12-3 or TRBV12-4 with TRBJ2-2; TCRdb lists TRBD1, though no DNA is available to test this call. The CDR3 has 15 residues. The CDR3 protein is CASSRTEQNTGELFF.

This rearrangement joins TRBV7-9 to TRBJ2-7; TCRdb's D call of TRBD2 is untestable without DNA. CDR3 size: 13 residues. The germline V gene has CDR1 SEHNR and CDR2 FQNEAQ (reference sequence). The CDR3: CASSSPPNYEQYF. The full variable domain, completed using reference TRBV7-9 and TRBJ2-7, is DTGVSQNPRHKITKRGQNVTFRCDPISEHNRLYWYRQTLGQGPEFLTYFQNEAQLEKSRLLSDRFSAERPKGSFSTLEIQRTEQGDSAMYLCASSSPPNYEQYFGPGTRLTVT.

The gene calls are TRBV6-1 and TRBJ1-1; TCRdb's D call, TRBD1, is unchecked because there is no DNA. Germline V gene sequence: CDR1 MNHNS, CDR2 SASEGT. The CDR3 covers 14 residues. The CDR3 sequence is CASRRQAMNTEAFF.

The rearrangement joins TRBV6-5 to TRBJ1-3. The CDR3 totals 15 residues. Germline values: CDR1 MNHEY, CDR2 SVGAGI. CDR3: CASSSSFSSGNTIYF.